This record concerns one TCR beta chain sequence. What this receptor recognizes is not known. No much larger clone exists at a distance of one base, and base qualities are not known. The collaborating institutions used their own protocols to collect whole blood in K2EDTA tubes. Collaborator samples were shipped for TCRbeta analysis as frozen whole blood, isolated PBMCs, or DNA extracted from either sample type. The data belong to a study of blood T cell repertoires in COVID-19 (dated by TCRdb to the early 2020s). Turning to the overall study: The collaborator samples originated in the United States, Italy and Spain and spanned the acute and convalescent phases of COVID-19. The repertoires were made available in a free public database intended to serve as a resource for research on the immune response to SARS-CoV-2. Samples were obtained from the ongoing ImmuneRACE study (first 160 participants) and from roughly 1,300 subjects provided by 6 global collaborators. Where HLA class I and class II types were available, the types were taken from metadata supplied by the sample provider, not from assay-based typing. The material from the prospective study consisted of cDNA or gDNA derived from T cells, B-cell-depleted T cells, or PBMCs. Subjects who had been exposed to COVID-19, were actively infected with it, or had recovered from it provided the deeply sampled blood TCRbeta repertoires that made up the dataset. A de-identified subject ID, COVID-19 status, age in years and sex were almost always included in the sample metadata. The full study reports these points: How much clinical and demographic metadata was included differed by source and by participant, and the metadata was provided uncurated.

The germline ends are 14 bases apart after V is trimmed by 4 bases and J by 1 base. From the cysteine through the phenylalanine, the CDR3 covers 15 amino acids. Just CDR3 DNA is preserved here, 45 bases in frame from base 1. CDR1 and CDR2, per the germline V gene, are SGDLS and YYNGEE. TCRbeta CDR3 regions were amplified from genomic DNA using the immunoSEQ Assay, a bias-controlled multiplex PCR. The original pipeline was this. Nucleated cell counts per sample were estimated from amplification of reference gene primers within the assay. To quantify the absolute abundance of each unique TCRbeta CDR3 rearrangement, sequence reads were collapsed and filtered. For each sample, productive Simpson clonality was calculated as the square root of Simpson's diversity index across productive rearrangements. As stored in TCRdb, this immuneACCESS dataset retains in-frame rearrangements with V and J assigned. A fraction of the clones does not appear; measured against another copy, unresolved V genes explain less than half of the discrepancy, and the remainder lacks a known reason. The DNA gave D and trimming, while V, J and clone size come from that table. Recorded for this sample are 210,000 or so clones; about 90% of them occurred a single time. The leading ten clones occupy over 1.5% of the sample.

The clonotype was recovered from a middle-aged man with active or convalescent COVID-19. The V and J segments used are TRBV9 and TRBJ1-1; the D segment could be TRBD1, given 6 matching bases. The sequenced sample consisted of peripheral blood. The DNA sequence reads TGTGCCAGCAGCCCCTCGGGACACCAGAACACTGAAGCTTTCTTT. The translation is CASSPSGHQNTEAFF.